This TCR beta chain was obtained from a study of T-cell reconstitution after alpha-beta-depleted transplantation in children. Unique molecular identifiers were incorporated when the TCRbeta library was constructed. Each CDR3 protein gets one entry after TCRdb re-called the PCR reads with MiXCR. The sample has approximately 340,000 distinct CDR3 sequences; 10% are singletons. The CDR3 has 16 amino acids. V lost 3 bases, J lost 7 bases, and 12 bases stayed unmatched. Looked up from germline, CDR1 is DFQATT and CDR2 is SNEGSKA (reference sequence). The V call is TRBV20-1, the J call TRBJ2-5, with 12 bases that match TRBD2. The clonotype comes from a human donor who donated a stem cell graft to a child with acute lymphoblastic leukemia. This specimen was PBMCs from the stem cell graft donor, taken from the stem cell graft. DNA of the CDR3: TGCAGTGCTAGGGGGGGACTAGCGGGCCATGGGGTGACCCAGTACTTC. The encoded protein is CSARGGLAGHGVTQYF.